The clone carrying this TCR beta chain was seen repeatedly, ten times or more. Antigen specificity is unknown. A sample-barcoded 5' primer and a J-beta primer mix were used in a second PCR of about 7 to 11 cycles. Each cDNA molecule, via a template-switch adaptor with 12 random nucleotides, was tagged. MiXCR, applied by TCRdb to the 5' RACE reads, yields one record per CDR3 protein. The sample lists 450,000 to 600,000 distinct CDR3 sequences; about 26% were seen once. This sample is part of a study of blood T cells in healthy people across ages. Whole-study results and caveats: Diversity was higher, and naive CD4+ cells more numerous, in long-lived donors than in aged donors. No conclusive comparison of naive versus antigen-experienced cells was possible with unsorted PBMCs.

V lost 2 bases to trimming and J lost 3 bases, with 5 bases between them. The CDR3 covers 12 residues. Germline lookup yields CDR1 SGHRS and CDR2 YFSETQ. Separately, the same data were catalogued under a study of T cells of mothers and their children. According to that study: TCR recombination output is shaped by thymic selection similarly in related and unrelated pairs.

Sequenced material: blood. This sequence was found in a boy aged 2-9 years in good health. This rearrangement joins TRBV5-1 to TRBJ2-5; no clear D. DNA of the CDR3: TGCGCCAGCAGCTTCACGGAAGAGACCCAGTACTTC. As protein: CASSFTEETQYF.